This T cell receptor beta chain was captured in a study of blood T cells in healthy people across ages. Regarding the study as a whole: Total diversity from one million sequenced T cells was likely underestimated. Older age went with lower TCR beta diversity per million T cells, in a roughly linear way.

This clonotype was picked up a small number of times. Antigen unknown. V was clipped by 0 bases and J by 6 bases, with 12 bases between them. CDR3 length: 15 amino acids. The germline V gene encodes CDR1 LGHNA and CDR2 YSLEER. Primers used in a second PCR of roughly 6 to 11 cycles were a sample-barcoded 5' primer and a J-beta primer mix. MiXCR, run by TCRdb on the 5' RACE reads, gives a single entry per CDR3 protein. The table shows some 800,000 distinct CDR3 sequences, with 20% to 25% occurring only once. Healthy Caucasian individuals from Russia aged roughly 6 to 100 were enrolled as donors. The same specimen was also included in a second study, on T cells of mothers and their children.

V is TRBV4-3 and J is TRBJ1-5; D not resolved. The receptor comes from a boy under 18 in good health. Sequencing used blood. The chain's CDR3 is CASSQDWERAQPQHF. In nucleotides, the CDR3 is TGCGCCAGCAGCCAAGACTGGGAACGAGCTCAGCCCCAGCATTTT.